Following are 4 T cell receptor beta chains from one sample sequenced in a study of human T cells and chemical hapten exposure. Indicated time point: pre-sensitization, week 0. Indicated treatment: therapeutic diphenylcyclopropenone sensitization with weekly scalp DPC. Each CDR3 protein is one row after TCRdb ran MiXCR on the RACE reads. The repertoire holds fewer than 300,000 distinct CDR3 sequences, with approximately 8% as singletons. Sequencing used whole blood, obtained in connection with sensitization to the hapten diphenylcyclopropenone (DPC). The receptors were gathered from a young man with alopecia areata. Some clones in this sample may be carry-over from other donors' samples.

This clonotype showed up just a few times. DNA for the CDR3: TGCGCCAGCAGCTTGGGAGGTCCAGTAACTAATGGCTACACCTTC. Amino acids: CASSLGGPVTNGYTF. The J gene is TRBJ1-2, the V gene TRBV5-1, with no clear D. Germline V CDR1 and CDR2: SGHRS, YFSETQ. The CDR3 is 15 amino acids. Trimming removed 0 bases at V and 6 bases at J, with 15 bases between. Looking up the rest from reference TRBV5-1 and TRBJ1-2 gives the full variable domain: KAGVTQTPRYLIKTRGQQVTLSCSPISGHRSVSWYQQTPGQGLQFLFEYFSETQRNKGNFPGRFSGRQFSNSRSEMNVSTLELGDSALYLCASSLGGPVTNGYTFGSGTRLTVV.

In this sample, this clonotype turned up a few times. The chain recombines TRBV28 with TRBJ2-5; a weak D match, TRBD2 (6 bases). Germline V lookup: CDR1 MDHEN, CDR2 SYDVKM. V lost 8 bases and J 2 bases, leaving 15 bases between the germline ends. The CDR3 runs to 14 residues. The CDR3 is CASGLTRAQETQYF. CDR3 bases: TGTGCCAGCGGACTGACTAGAGCACAAGAGACCCAGTACTTC.

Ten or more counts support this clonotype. The chain's CDR3 is CASSSGTVAFF. For the CDR3, the DNA is TGTGCCAGCAGTTCCGGGACAGTCGCTTTCTTT. The J gene is TRBJ1-1, the V gene TRBV27, with 7 bases lining up with TRBD1. The CDR3 totals 11 residues. Per the germline V gene, CDR1 is MNHEY and CDR2 is SMNVEV (reference sequence). V shed 4 bases, J shed 11 bases, and the junction held 4 bases outside the gene matches.

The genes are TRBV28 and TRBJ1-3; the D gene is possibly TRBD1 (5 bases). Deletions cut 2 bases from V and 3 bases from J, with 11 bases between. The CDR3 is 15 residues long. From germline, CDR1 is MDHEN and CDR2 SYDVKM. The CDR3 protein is CASSLGTLGGNTIYF. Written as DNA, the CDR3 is TGTGCCAGCAGTTTAGGGACGTTGGGTGGAAACACCATATATTTT.